This T cell receptor (beta chain) was sequenced for a study of OX40 agonist ivuxolimab in advanced cancers. Broadly, across the study: The costimulatory receptor OX40 (CD134) was targeted by ivuxolimab, a fully human IgG2 agonistic monoclonal antibody. Intravenous ivuxolimab was administered to patients every 2 weeks at six dose levels: 0.01, 0.1, 0.3, 1.5, 3 and 10 mg/kg. Of the roughly 52 dose-escalation patients, hepatocellular carcinoma was present in approximately 20, melanoma in around 15, renal cell carcinoma in 9 and head and neck cancer in 9. A male proportion of roughly 85% and a mean age of approximately 61 years, ranging from roughly 23 to 79, were recorded for the dose-escalation cohort. Prior anti-PD-1, anti-PD-L1 or anti-CTLA-4 therapy was permitted, and 30% to 50% of dose-escalation patients had received checkpoint inhibitors. Partial responses occurred in three dose-escalation patients, of whom one had hepatocellular carcinoma and two had cutaneous melanoma. The purpose of peripheral TCRbeta sequencing was to test whether ivuxolimab changed TCR sequence diversity and led to clonal T-cell expansion. The paper covers the monotherapy dose-escalation part of the phase I ivuxolimab trial, which included N ≈ 54 patients. What the authors observed across the whole study: At doses from 0.1 to 3.0 mg/kg, clonal expansion was seen in both CD4+ and CD8+ blood T cells between baseline and week 6. The antigen specificity of the peripheral T cells that underwent clonal expansion was not determined. After ivuxolimab, more expanded clones were found on average in CD8+ T cells than in CD4+ T cells. In the 0.1-3.0 mg/kg groups, partial responders were among the patients with the lowest normalized peripheral clonal expansion, particularly in CD8+ T cells. Low levels of normalized T-cell clonal expansion were also seen in some nonresponding patients.

Patients with a history of autoimmune disease or receiving systemic immunosuppression were excluded from the trial. Peripheral blood for TCR sequencing was collected from all dose cohorts at baseline, on cycle 4 day 1, and on cycle 7 day 1. Samples were obtained from an open-label, multicenter, first-in-human phase I dose-escalation trial of ivuxolimab. Adults with locally advanced or metastatic melanoma, renal cell, hepatocellular, or head and neck squamous cell carcinoma were enrolled in the trial. CD4+ and CD8+ T cells were sorted separately from peripheral blood before TCR sequencing. As to this clone: Its antigen remains unidentified. The sample holds no much larger clone one base away, and base qualities are not on file.

For sequencing of the TCRbeta CDR3 region, genomic DNA was extracted from the sorted cells. The immunoSEQ Assay was used to sequence the TCRbeta CDR3 regions. TCRdb stores this immuneACCESS table with in-frame sequences only. Part of the clones is absent; in the studies checked, under half of the shortfall reflects unresolved V genes, and no reason is known for the rest. The table for this sample lists some 45,000 clones; about 89% of them were counted only once. The ten largest account for 10% to 15% of the sample. V gives up 7 bases and J gives up 3 bases, and the segment between their germline ends measures 14 bases. Measured from the cysteine to the phenylalanine, the CDR3 is 14 residues long. Just the 42-base CDR3 DNA is kept, in frame starting at base 1. Taken from the germline V gene, the CDR1 and CDR2 loops are SGHAT and FQNNGV.

The sequence joins TRBV11-2 to TRBJ2-3, with the identity of the D gene unclear. This sequence originates from an adult with an advanced solid tumor such as melanoma, head and neck, liver or kidney cancer. This specimen was CD4+ or CD8+ T cells sorted from blood, taken in a trial of the OX40 agonist ivuxolimab. The nucleotide sequence reads TGTGCCAGCACCATCCGAAAGGGAACAGATACGCAGTATTTT. Its protein reads: CASTIRKGTDTQYF.